Sequencing of this T cell receptor beta chain was carried out in a study of cytomegalovirus exposure and HLA in healthy donors (dated by TCRdb to about 2017). For the wider study: In an earlier analysis of 450 to 750 of the donors, 250 to 300 Gb of sequence data and 117 million unique TCR beta sequences from about 190 million T cells were reported. An early release covering 550 to 700 HLA-typed donors comprised approximately 290 gigabases of sequencing data and around 86 million unique TCR sequences. Of the 300 to 400 genotyped donors, about 80% fell in the genetic ancestry cluster associated with self-reported Caucasian donors. The study aimed to test whether signatures of past pathogen exposure could be identified by cataloging public T cell receptors. Using immunosequencing, the study profiled T cell repertoires from approximately 700 subjects and related those repertoires to cytomegalovirus serostatus. Besides the first cohort of about 730 subjects, a separate validation cohort made up of 120 different subjects was used. The study combined high-throughput TCR immunosequencing, statistical association of individual TCRs with disease status, and machine learning to predict cytomegalovirus infection status. In a later analysis, previously published TCR beta repertoires from 500 to 750 donors were re-analyzed and high-resolution HLA genotyping was added so that TCR occurrence patterns could be studied. The later analysis used no new phenotypic data to find candidate immune exposures, relying instead on TCR beta sequences and their occurrence across donors. To decide whether each TCR beta V gene segment behaved as functional or pseudogenic, an earlier analysis of some 570 of the donors relied on high-throughput TCR beta sequencing. Donor age, sex, ethnicity and CMV serostatus were collected together with the repertoire data. A later genetic analysis used genome-wide SNP genotypes for about three fifths of the 666 donors, treating that subset as a discovery cohort. All discovery cohort repertoires had been generated using a single sequencing platform. HLA typing included class I and class II loci at four-digit resolution. Typing coverage differed by locus: A, B, C, DRB1 and DQB1 were typed in roughly 620-630 donors, DQA1 in approximately 520, DPA1 in 600 to 610, and DPB1 in around 440. Because of strong linkage in the cohort, a handful of DR-DQ haplotypes were treated as single units for association and clustering. On average, about 240,000 unique TCR beta nucleotide sequences were sequenced per donor among about 400 genotyped donors of the cohort, with 15% to 20% of those sequences being non-productive. Points the paper makes about the study in general: HLA typing was unavailable for some donors at each locus, so association tests used only the typed subset. In a later analysis, TCR association rates were found to vary across HLA loci, with the most associated TCRs seen for DRB1 alleles and the fewest for HLA-C alleles. The earlier analysis of approximately 590 of the donors excluded approximately 17 rarely observed V segments, including chromosome 9 orphons, because counts were too low. A further reported finding was that TCR beta sequences accurately predicted the HLA-A and HLA-B alleles for most subjects in the first cohort. The authors suggested that the approach could potentially be generalized to other disease states and immunological phenotypes. An earlier analysis of around 540 of the donors showed that most TCR beta V segments appeared in productive rearrangements either about 87% or about 30% of the time, which broadly matched IMGT annotations. In a later genetic analysis, a missense DCLRE1C variant was associated with V-gene and J-gene trimming of TCR beta chains, and the association was replicated in an independent cohort. Correlated functional status among segregating V segments might reflect linkage disequilibrium, but an unknown experimental factor could not be ruled out. According to a later genetic analysis, donors in an Asian-associated ancestry cluster had fewer N-insertions in productive TCRs than the roughly 670-donor mean. Three of the identified cytomegalovirus-associated TCR beta chains were confirmed in vitro to be specific for cytomegalovirus antigens. While some public TCRs were present in many individuals, most TCR sequences turned up only very rarely across donors. A later analysis reported that several top co-occurrence clusters appeared linked to parvovirus B19, influenza, CMV and Epstein-Barr virus. A later analysis found that HLA-associated TCR beta chains were more clonally expanded and had lower generation probabilities than equally common non-associated chains. CMV serostatus was the only immune exposure information available for the cohort. The classifier was reported to diagnose cytomegalovirus status with high specificity and sensitivity in both the original and validation cohorts. At a false discovery rate of 0.05, a later analysis linked 16,951 TCR beta sequences to specific HLA alleles. The study listed approximately 160 TCR beta chains as associated with cytomegalovirus. Presence/absence analyses assumed roughly uniform sequencing depth across donors, an assumption that may not hold. In this cohort, only TCR beta chains were sequenced, and detectable features were limited by the absence of alpha or paired-chain data. When HLA alleles, especially DR and DQ, strongly co-occurred, attributing TCR associations to individual alleles was difficult. The 87-base-pair reads could not distinguish some IMGT-functional V segments, including TRBV6-2 and TRBV6-3, so those segments were excluded. According to a later analysis, most CMV-associated TCR beta chains appeared to be HLA-restricted, and the HLA associations seemed to be driven largely by CMV exposure. A cluster of highly shared sequence variants was judged likely to represent a technical artifact of the sequencing pipeline.

In total, approximately 690 healthy bone marrow donors made up the cohort. At the time of sampling, all cohort members were nominally healthy, though unrecorded immune exposures were likely present. The donor tested CMV seropositive, placing the donor among the 290 or so seropositive members of the cohort. Each donor provided a peripheral blood sample, and peripheral blood mononuclear cells were used for TCR beta sequencing. The Qiagen DNeasy Blood Extraction Kit was used to extract genomic DNA from the blood cell samples. For this clone: Its antigen has not been determined. Qualities for individual bases were not recorded, and no much larger clone is one base off.

V is reduced by 2 bases and J by 2 bases, leaving a spacing of 7 bases between them. CDR1 and CDR2, per the germline V gene, are LGHNA and YSLEER. Including cysteine and phenylalanine, the CDR3 has 14 amino acids. Solely the CDR3 DNA is kept, with 42 bases framed from the first base. Libraries were made using the immunoSEQ multiplex PCR assay. A mixture of 60 forward primers for TCR Vbeta segments and 13 reverse primers for TCR Jbeta segments was used in the multiplex PCR. The CDR3 region of rearranged TCR beta genes was amplified from genomic DNA by a multiplex PCR assay. On the Illumina HiSeq System, the amplified TCR beta libraries were sequenced as 87-base-pair reads. The study's own analysis went as follows. A later analysis tallied approximately 87 million unique TCR beta chains across the 610 or so repertoires, and about 12 million of those chains were shared by two or more donors. A nearest-neighbor algorithm error-corrected the raw reads and collapsed the reads into unique sequences, merging closely related sequences to remove PCR and sequencing errors. CDR3 sequences were aligned to IMGT reference sequences to assign V, D and J gene segments. For a sequence to be retained, a match of at least six nucleotides to both a V gene segment and a J gene segment was required. A rearrangement counted as productive if the CDR3 had no stop codons and remained in frame with V and J, and every other rearrangement counted as non-productive. CDR3 was defined according to IMGT convention as the region running from the second conserved V-encoded cysteine to the conserved J-encoded phenylalanine. The earlier analysis of approximately 590 of the donors excluded any sequence lacking an unambiguous match to a single V gene segment. An earlier analysis of several hundred of the donors called V segments functional above 56.7% productive rearrangements and segregating when the between-donor standard deviation exceeded 5%. A statistical classification framework was developed to diagnose cytomegalovirus status using the catalog of TCR beta chain sequences. In a later analysis, V and J genes were assigned by comparing TCR nucleotide sequences against IMGT/GENE-DB human TR gene sequences. Using the TCRdist pipeline, a later analysis assigned CDR3 sequences along with most-parsimonious VDJ recombination scenarios. A later analysis defined each TCR beta chain by its CDR3 amino acid sequence plus V-gene family, and excluded reads lacking a unique V-gene family. In a later analysis, several hundred highly shared, low-generation-probability nucleotide sequences were removed to address suspected cross-contamination and a sequencing artifact. A later analysis calculated a clonal expansion index for each public chain from normalized within-repertoire ranks of inferred template counts. Generation probabilities in a later analysis came from a VDJ recombination model fitted to out-of-frame rearrangements, and those results were checked against IGoR. In a later analysis, TCR-TCR, TCR-HLA and TCR-CMV co-occurrence was scored with hypergeometric tests, and a repertoire-size bias correction was applied to TCR pairs. To estimate false discovery rates, a later analysis permuted the HLA or CMV assignments 20 times. In a later analysis, co-occurring TCRs were grouped using DBSCAN, and TCRdist sequence similarity was added for clustering within HLA-allele-positive subsets. Co-occurrence clustering excluded repertoires with fewer than 30,000 or more than 120,000 public chains, plus five with anomalous nucleotide sharing. What TCRdb holds here is the immuneACCESS table cut down to in-frame rearrangements. Part of the clones is not present; checked against another copy, under half of the missing clones reflect an unresolved V gene, and the others are unexplained. That table furnishes V, J and clone size, whereas the DNA furnished D and trimming. Counted in this sample were around 99,000 clones; around 72% of them appeared once. 14% of the sample is in the top ten clones.

The rearranged chain carries TRBV4-3 and TRBJ1-3; the best D guess is TRBD1, with 5 bases matching. This TCR came from a woman in her thirties or forties in good health and CMV-seropositive. Sequencing used PBMCs. The sequenced DNA is TGCGCCAGCAGCCAATGGGGGGCTGGAAACACCATATATTTT. This codes for CASSQWGAGNTIYF.